This entry features one TCR beta chain sequence. The data stem from a study of blood T cell repertoires in COVID-19. The assay was immunoSEQ multiplex PCR, and TCRdb's table has in-frame clones only and misses some. The sample contains fewer than 80,000 clones, about four fifths of which appear only once. V was trimmed by 8 bases and J by 6 bases, leaving 17 bases between them. Germline CDR1 is MNHEY and CDR2 is SVGAGI. This CDR3 is 13 amino acids long. The source material was peripheral blood. The sequence derives from a human donor in a cohort sampled during active COVID-19. The rearrangement links TRBV6-5 to TRBJ2-7; maybe TRBD2 (6 bases). The CDR3 is CASSRTNQGEQYF. The CDR3 DNA reads TGTGCCAGCTCCAGGACTAACCAGGGCGAGCAGTACTTC.